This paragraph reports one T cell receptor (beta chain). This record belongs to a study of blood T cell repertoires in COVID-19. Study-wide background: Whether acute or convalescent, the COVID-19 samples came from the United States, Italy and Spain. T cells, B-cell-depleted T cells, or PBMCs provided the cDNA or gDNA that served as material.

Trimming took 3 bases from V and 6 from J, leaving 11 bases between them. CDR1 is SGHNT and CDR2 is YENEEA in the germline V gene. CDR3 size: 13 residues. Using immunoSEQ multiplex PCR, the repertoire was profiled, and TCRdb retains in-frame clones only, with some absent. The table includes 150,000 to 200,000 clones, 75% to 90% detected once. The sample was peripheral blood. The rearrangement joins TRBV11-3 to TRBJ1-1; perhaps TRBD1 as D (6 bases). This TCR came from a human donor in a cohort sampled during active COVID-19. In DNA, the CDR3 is TGTGCCAGCAGCTTTAACAGGGAATCTGAAGCTTTCTTT. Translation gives CASSFNRESEAFF.